These T cell receptor beta chains were read from a single sample in a study of blood T cell repertoires in COVID-19. Using immunoSEQ multiplex PCR, the repertoire was profiled, and TCRdb retains in-frame clones only, with some absent. The sample has about 220,000 clones; 84% are singletons. Source material: peripheral blood. All receptors come from a woman in her sixties with acute or convalescent COVID-19. The CDR3 runs from the conserved cysteine through the conserved F or W.

V,J,CDR3
TRBV5-1,TRBJ2-7,CASSLFTAYEQYF
TRBV6-1,TRBJ1-1,CASSAAWDRVYNTEAFF
TRBV28,TRBJ2-5,CASSLSGQANQETQYF
TRBV30,TRBJ1-1,CAWKRQAIMNTEAFF
TRBV27,TRBJ1-5,CASSLYPPRGSNQPQHF
TRBV5-1,TRBJ2-1,CASSSTSGPPFF
TRBV27,TRBJ2-1,CASSLSISGGGSYNEQFF
TRBV5-4,TRBJ2-1,CASSLGLAGNNEQFF
TRBV5-1,TRBJ1-4,CASSPGRGEKLFF
TRBV5-1,TRBJ1-2,CASSQTGPYGYTF
TRBV5-8,TRBJ2-1,CASSSGLAGNEQFF
TRBV14,TRBJ2-3,CASSETGAAWGDTQYF
TRBV5-1,TRBJ1-2,CASSLYAGDPSGYTF
TRBV6-5,TRBJ1-6,CASSYSISGFDSPLHF
TRBV28,TRBJ2-1,CASSSPRLAGSSSYNEQFF
TRBV5-5,TRBJ1-1,CASIPGTMNTEAFF
TRBV30,TRBJ2-2,CARRTENTGELFF
TRBV12-3/TRBV12-4,TRBJ1-5,CASSFGGDQPQHF
TRBV7-9,TRBJ1-5,CASSTGGQPQHF
TRBV7-2,TRBJ1-1,CASSLDTGHPRAFF
TRBV21-1,TRBJ2-2,CASSKAFWSRSGELFF
TRBV6-1,TRBJ2-6,CASSEVVGQGRAGANVLTF
TRBV27,TRBJ2-3,CASSLSLGGGADTQYF
TRBV10-1,TRBJ2-7,CAGDRGRGRREQYF
TRBV28,TRBJ1-5,CASREGNQPQHF
TRBV10-2,TRBJ2-7,CASREGQTYEQYF
TRBV28,TRBJ1-6,CASGTAGVHNSPLHF
TRBV4-2,TRBJ1-1,CASSQDRGGFGVNTEAFF
TRBV6-5,TRBJ1-4,CASRDRGTGVEKLFF
TRBV9,TRBJ1-1,CASSEDSLNTEAFF
TRBV9,TRBJ2-7,CASSGTGPPYEQYF
TRBV2,TRBJ1-3,CASMATGMGNTIYF
TRBV2,TRBJ1-6,CASRLESSPLHF
TRBV2,TRBJ2-7,CASSDSRTGLHEQYF
TRBV7-3,TRBJ2-5,CASSQSGGVQETQYF
TRBV12-3/TRBV12-4,TRBJ1-2,CASSKLGFHTF
TRBV5-1,TRBJ2-3,CASSFGGWDTQYF
TRBV10-3,TRBJ1-1,CATKILDRATEAFF
TRBV30,TRBJ2-2,CAWGGSGQNTGELFF
TRBV4-2,TRBJ2-2,CASSPGDSINTGELFF
TRBV7-6,TRBJ2-4,CASSPAAPGAKNIQYF
TRBV5-1,TRBJ2-3,CASSSTDTQYF
TRBV5-4,TRBJ2-7,CASSLGAGGEQYF
TRBV4-3,TRBJ1-3,CASSQDQGSSGNTIYF
TRBV27,TRBJ2-7,CASSSWTGGNEQYF
TRBV18,TRBJ1-1,CASSQIDRVNTEAFF
TRBV6-1,TRBJ1-1,CASSEVDRVNTEAFF
TRBV28,TRBJ1-1,CASSKYRGSMNTEAFF
TRBV25-1,TRBJ1-2,CASSHQGFGYGYTF
TRBV5-1,TRBJ1-4,CASSFFGTGGNEKLFF
TRBV7-2,TRBJ2-7,CASSLVVSGGTYEQYF